The TCR beta chain described here comes from a study of response to subunit inactivated influenza vaccine. With 7 bases clipped from V and 3 bases from J, the junction kept 6 bases outside the gene matches. Germline-derived CDR1 and CDR2 are SEHNR and FQNEAQ (reference sequence). This CDR3 is 14 amino acids long. In regard to this clonotype: Its specificity is unknown.

TCRdb ran MiXCR on the RT-PCR reads and lists one entry per CDR3 protein. The table lists approximately 290,000 distinct CDR3 sequences, 20% to 25% of them singletons. Study-level results: Few new T cells, the authors suggested, are recruited by each seasonal influenza vaccination.

The chain combines TRBV7-9 with TRBJ2-1; 7 bases align to TRBD1. The material sequenced was PBMCs from blood, taken approximately 22 months after vaccination. This TCR derives from a man aged 50 to 75 who received an inactivated influenza vaccine. CDR3 sequence reads: CASILQGVYNEQFF. The CDR3 DNA sequence: TGTGCCAGCATCCTTCAGGGGGTCTACAATGAGCAGTTCTTC.